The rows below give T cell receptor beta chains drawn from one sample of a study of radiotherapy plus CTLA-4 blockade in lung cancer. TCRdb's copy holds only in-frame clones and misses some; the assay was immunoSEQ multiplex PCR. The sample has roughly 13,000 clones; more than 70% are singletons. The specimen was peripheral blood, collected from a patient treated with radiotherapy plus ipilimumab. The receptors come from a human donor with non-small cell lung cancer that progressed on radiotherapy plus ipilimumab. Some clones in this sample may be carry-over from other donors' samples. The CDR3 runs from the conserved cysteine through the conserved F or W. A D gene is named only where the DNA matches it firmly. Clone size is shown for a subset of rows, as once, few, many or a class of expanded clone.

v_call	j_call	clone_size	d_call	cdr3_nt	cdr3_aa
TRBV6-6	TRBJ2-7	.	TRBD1	TGTGCCAGCAGTGACCCTGACAGGGGGTGGCGAGAGCAGTACTTC	CASSDPDRGWREQYF
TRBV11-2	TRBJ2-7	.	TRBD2	TGTGCCAGCAGCTTAGATCTCAGACTAGCGCATTCCTACGAGCAGTACTTC	CASSLDLRLAHSYEQYF
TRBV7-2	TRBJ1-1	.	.	TGTGCCAGCAGCTTAGGGGGCAGGATTGAAGCTTTCTTT	CASSLGGRIEAFF
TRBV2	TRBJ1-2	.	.	TGTGCCAGCAGTGAAGGCAGATCTAACTATGGCTACACCTTC	CASSEGRSNYGYTF
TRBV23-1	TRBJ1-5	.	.	TGCGCCAGCAGTCGCGACTCGACTAGCCAGCATTTT	CASSRDSTSQHF
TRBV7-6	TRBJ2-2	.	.	TGTGCCAGCAGCTTATTCGTCGGTCCCAATGAAGCCGGGGAGCTGTTTTTT	CASSLFVGPNEAGELFF
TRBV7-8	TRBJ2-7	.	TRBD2	TGTGCCAGCAGCTTGGGACTAGACGAGCAGTACTTC	CASSLGLDEQYF
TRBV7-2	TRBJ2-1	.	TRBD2	TGTGCCAGCAGACCAACTAGCGGGACTTACAATGAGCAGTTCTTC	CASRPTSGTYNEQFF
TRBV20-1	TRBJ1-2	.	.	TGCAGTGCTAGAGCCTTAAGCGGCTACACCTTC	CSARALSGYTF
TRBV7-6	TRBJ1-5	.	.	TGTGCCAGCAGCAGTGAACAGGGATGGGGGGGAAATCAGCCCCAGCATTTT	CASSSEQGWGGNQPQHF
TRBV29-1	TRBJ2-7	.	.	TGCAGCGTTGAGAGCGGTTACTACGAGCAGTACTTC	CSVESGYYEQYF
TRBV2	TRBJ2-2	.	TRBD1	TGTGCCAGCAGGGGGACAGTTGAAACCGGGGAGCTGTTTTTT	CASRGTVETGELFF
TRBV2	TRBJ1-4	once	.	TGTGCCAGCAGTGAAAAGGGGGTACCCCCATCCGAAAAACTGTTTTTT	CASSEKGVPPSEKLFF
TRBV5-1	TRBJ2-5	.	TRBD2	TGCGCCAGCAGCTTCGGCGGGAGTGGTGGAGAGACCCAGTACTTC	CASSFGGSGGETQYF
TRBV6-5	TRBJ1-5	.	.	TGTGCCAGCAGTTACTCGAAAGGGGTTTGGCCCCAGCATTTT	CASSYSKGVWPQHF
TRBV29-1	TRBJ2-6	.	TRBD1	TGCAGCGTTGAAGCCGAGGGACAGGCCTCTGGGGCCAACGTCCTGACTTTC	CSVEAEGQASGANVLTF
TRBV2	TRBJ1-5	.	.	TGTGCCAGCACCGGGGAGGCCAATCAGCCCCAGCATTTT	CASTGEANQPQHF
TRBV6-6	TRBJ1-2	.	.	TGTGCCAGCAGTCCACAGCTTAACTATGGCTACACCTTC	CASSPQLNYGYTF
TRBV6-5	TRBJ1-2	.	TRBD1	TGTGCCAGCAGGGGACAGTCCCGAGGCTACACCTTC	CASRGQSRGYTF
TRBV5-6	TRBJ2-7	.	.	TGTGCCAGCAGCTCCCCAGGACTGGACTCCTACGAGCAGTACTTC	CASSSPGLDSYEQYF
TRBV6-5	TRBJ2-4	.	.	TGTGCCAGCAGCCGGACAATAGCCAAAAACATTCAGTACTTC	CASSRTIAKNIQYF
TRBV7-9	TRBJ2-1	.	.	TGTGCCAGCACCACCTATTTAGTCCGGGACTCTTACAATGAGCAGTTCTTC	CASTTYLVRDSYNEQFF
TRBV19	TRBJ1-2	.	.	TGTGCCAGTAGTATAGGACAAAGCTACACCTTC	CASSIGQSYTF
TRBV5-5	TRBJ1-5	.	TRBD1	TGTGCCAGCAGCTTGGGGGACAGGGGGCTACTCAATCAGCCCCAGCATTTT	CASSLGDRGLLNQPQHF
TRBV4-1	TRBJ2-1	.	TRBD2	TGCGCCAGCCTGCCCGGGGGGGGAGAGAACAATGAGCAGTTCTTC	CASLPGGGENNEQFF
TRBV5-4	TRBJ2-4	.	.	TGTGCCAGCAGCTATCTGACAAAAAACATTCAGTACTTC	CASSYLTKNIQYF
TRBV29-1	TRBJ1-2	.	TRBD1	TGCAGCGTCGATGGCGCGACAGGGGGCCGGAGGTATGGCTACACCTTC	CSVDGATGGRRYGYTF
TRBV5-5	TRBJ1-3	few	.	TGTGCCAGCAGCTTGGCAGGGACATTCTCTGGAAACACCATATATTTT	CASSLAGTFSGNTIYF
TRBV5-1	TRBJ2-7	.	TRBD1	TGCGCCAGCAGCTTGGGAGGACAGGGCTACGAGCAGTACTTC	CASSLGGQGYEQYF
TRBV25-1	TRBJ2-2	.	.	TGTGCCAGCAGTGATCTAACTCCTCCTACTGTCGGGGAGCTGTTTTTT	CASSDLTPPTVGELFF
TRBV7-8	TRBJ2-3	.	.	TGTGCCAGCAGCTTTCGGACTACCACAGATACGCAGTATTTT	CASSFRTTTDTQYF
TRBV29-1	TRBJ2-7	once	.	TGCAGCGCTAGGACAGTCTCCTACGAGCAGTACTTC	CSARTVSYEQYF